The 11 T cell receptor beta chains below all came from one sample that was sequenced in a study of low-dose radiotherapy and immunotherapy resistance in tumors. The time point is: after trial treatment. The treatment denotes: LDRT plus nivolumab, ipilimumab, low-dose cyclophosphamide and aspirin (RACIN trial). Covering alpha and beta chains, TRAV- and TRBV-specific primers were used for the first-strand cDNA. The TCRs were subjected to amplification over roughly 20 PCR cycles employing a constant-region primer in conjunction with a V-primer adapter. TCRdb redid the calling of the reads with MiXCR, one entry per CDR3 protein. The table lists some 100,000 distinct CDR3 sequences, about a fifth of them singletons. Sequenced material: PBMCs, taken after low-dose radiotherapy plus immunotherapy. These receptors all come from a male donor with prostate cancer.

This clonotype was detected ten times or more. The J gene is TRBJ2-7, the V gene TRBV30, with 9 positions matching TRBD1. The germline V gene has CDR1 GTSNPN and CDR2 SVGIG (reference sequence). The trim removed 6 bases at V and 2 bases at J, leaving 8 bases unmatched. This CDR3 has 14 amino acids. The CDR3 is CACVADRGTYEQYF. DNA of the CDR3: TGTGCCTGCGTGGCGGACAGGGGTACCTACGAGCAGTACTTC.

This clonotype was observed a few times. The gene calls are TRBV18 and TRBJ1-5; possible D gene TRBD1, 5 bases. Germline V CDR1 and CDR2: KGHSH, LQKENI. Trimming stripped 6 bases from V and 7 bases from J, with 19 bases between. The CDR3 runs 15 residues. CDR3 residues: CASSLGGAEGQPQHF. CDR3 sequence (DNA): TGTGCCAGCTCCCTCGGTGGGGCCGAGGGGCAGCCCCAGCATTTT.

The sample holds many counts of this clonotype. The chain is built from TRBV6-5 and TRBJ1-5, with D unresolved. The V and J ends lost 2 bases and 0 bases respectively, with 8 bases between them. The germline gives CDR1 MNHEY, CDR2 SVGAGI. The CDR3 has 15 residues. The CDR3 sequence is CASSYRHDSNQPQHF. The CDR3 bases are TGTGCCAGCAGTTACCGACATGATAGCAATCAGCCCCAGCATTTT.

This clonotype has a count of ten or more. The DNA for the CDR3 is TGTGCCAGCAGTTTATCGAGGACAGGGGATTCACCCCTCCACTTT. Translated, it gives CASSLSRTGDSPLHF. The chain couples TRBV27 to TRBJ1-6; TRBD1 agrees at 9 bases. J was trimmed by 8 bases and V by 0 bases; bases with no gene match: 2. The CDR3 runs 15 residues. Germline CDR1 and CDR2: MNHEY and SMNVEV (reference sequence).

The sample holds many counts of this clonotype. The chain joins TRBV5-1 to TRBJ2-1; 8 bases line up with TRBD1. Per the germline V gene, CDR1 is SGHRS and CDR2 is YFSETQ. The CDR3 extends over 14 amino acids. Losses at the gene ends were 3 bases for V and 6 bases for J; bases not matched to a gene: 5. DNA of the CDR3: TGCGCCAGCAGCTCGCAGGGGGCAAGCAATGAGCAGTTCTTC. Its translation is CASSSQGASNEQFF.

The chain recombines TRBV6-6 with TRBJ2-7; D might be TRBD1 (7 bases). CDR3 length: 14 amino acids. Trimming left V 5 bases short and J 3 bases short, with 14 bases between. Germline CDR1 and CDR2: MNHNY and SVGAGI (reference sequence). CDR3 sequence reads: CASSSRQGLYEQYF. CDR3 sequence (DNA): TGTGCCAGCAGTAGCCGACAGGGACTCTACGAGCAGTACTTC.

This chain links TRBV20-1 with TRBJ2-7; D remains unclear. V lost 1 base and J lost 6, with 7 bases in between. The CDR3 extends over 11 amino acids. The V gene's germline CDR1 is DFQATT and CDR2 SNEGSKA (reference sequence). The CDR3 DNA is TGCAGTGCTAGAGTAGCACGCGAGCAGTACTTC. Translated: CSARVAREQYF.

This clonotype was seen ten or more times. This chain uses TRBV2 with TRBJ2-3; D is perhaps TRBD2 (6 bases). This CDR3 comprises 15 residues. Trimming cost V 4 bases and J 3 bases, with 14 bases left between them. The germline V gene has CDR1 SNHLY and CDR2 FYNNEI. This chain's CDR3 is CASSGGGRETDTQYF. CDR3 nucleotides: TGTGCCAGCAGTGGGGGAGGCAGGGAAACAGATACGCAGTATTTT.

This clonotype has a count of ten or more. This chain links TRBV7-9 with TRBJ1-5; D not certain. V lost 5 bases to trimming and J lost 0 bases, with 8 bases between them. CDR1 is SEHNR and CDR2 is FQNEAQ in the germline V gene (reference sequence). The CDR3 extends over 14 amino acids. In nucleotides, the CDR3 is TGTGCCAGCAGCGCGACACATAGCAATCAGCCCCAGCATTTT. It encodes CASSATHSNQPQHF.

The rearrangement links TRBV6-5 to TRBJ1-4; D is undetermined. The CDR3 is 15 residues long. Germline loops: CDR1 MNHEY, CDR2 SVGAGI. V lost 5 bases and J lost 7, with 17 bases in between. CDR3 in DNA: TGTGCCAGCAGTCAAGCCCGAGGGCGCGGTGAAAAACTGTTTTTT. Its translation is CASSQARGRGEKLFF.

This clonotype occurred many times. The chain employs TRBV27 and TRBJ2-4, with TRBD2 matching 8 bases. The germline V gene encodes CDR1 MNHEY and CDR2 SMNVEV (reference sequence). This CDR3 is 17 amino acids long. V lost 5 bases to trimming and J lost 1 base; unmatched junction nucleotides: 10. The CDR3 region is CASSHRGGARAKNIQYF. The DNA of the CDR3 is TGTGCCAGCAGTCACCGGGGGGGGGCGCGGGCCAAAAACATTCAGTACTTC.